The 26 T cell receptor beta chains reported below all come from one sample, sequenced in a study of blood T cell repertoires in COVID-19. The assay was immunoSEQ multiplex PCR, and TCRdb's table has in-frame clones only and misses some. Here the sample spans 250,000 to 300,000 clones, 70% to 90% being singletons. The material sequenced was peripheral blood. These receptors were taken from a woman aged 55 to 70 with acute or convalescent COVID-19.

The V gene is TRBV7-2, the J gene TRBJ2-5, with TRBD2 matching over 12 bases. Trimming cost V 5 bases and J 5 bases; bases outside gene matches: 6. Germline V gene sequence: CDR1 SGHTA, CDR2 FQGNSA. This CDR3 contains 15 residues. Here the CDR3 DNA reads TGTGCCAGCAGCCCCGCTAGCGGGAGGGTGGAGACCCAGTACTTC. It codes for CASSPASGRVETQYF.

The chain uses TRBV3-1 (or the pseudogene TRBV3-2) and TRBJ2-7; TRBD2 agrees at 7 bases. V shed 4 bases and J 3 bases; nucleotides not matched to a gene: 12. The CDR3 spans 16 residues. The germline V gene has CDR1 LGHDT and CDR2 YNNKEL (reference sequence). CDR3 sequence: CASSRRAGSGIYEQYF. For the CDR3, the DNA is TGTGCCAGCAGCCGCCGAGCGGGAAGCGGGATCTACGAGCAGTACTTC.

V is TRBV9 and J is TRBJ1-2; 10 positions match TRBD1. The CDR3 has 14 residues. V trimming: 0 bases; J trimming: 7 bases; junction bases outside the gene matches: 3. Germline CDR1 and CDR2: SGDLS and YYNGEE. CDR3 loop: CASSVAGTGVGYTF. Written as DNA, the CDR3 is TGTGCCAGCAGCGTAGCCGGGACAGGGGTTGGCTACACCTTC.

V usage is TRBV28 and J usage is TRBJ2-7; a possible D gene is TRBD1 (6 bases). Trimming shortened V by 3 bases and J by 4 bases, and 10 bases separated the two germline ends. Germline V CDR1 and CDR2: MDHEN, SYDVKM. This CDR3 has 13 residues. Written as DNA, the CDR3 is TGTGCCAGCAGTTTTGTACAGGGTTACGAGCAGTACTTC. It translates to CASSFVQGYEQYF. Filled out from reference TRBV28 and TRBJ2-7, the complete variable domain reads DVKVTQSSRYLVKRTGEKVFLECVQDMDHENMFWYRQDPGLGLRLIYFSYDVKMKEKGDIPEGYSVSREKKERFSLILESASTNQTSMYLCASSFVQGYEQYFGPGTRLTVT.

The chain is built from TRBV5-6 and TRBJ2-1; possibly TRBD2 for D (7 bases). The V gene's germline CDR1 is SGHDT and CDR2 YYEEEE. This CDR3 spans 14 amino acids. V was cut by 2 bases and J by 6 bases, with 12 bases left in between. Here the CDR3 reads CASSLRGGRNEQFF. Written as DNA, the CDR3 is TGTGCCAGCAGCTTAAGGGGGGGCCGCAATGAGCAGTTCTTC.

The rearrangement links TRBV19 to TRBJ1-4; TRBD1 might be the D (5 bases). The V end was cut by 5 bases, the J end by 4 bases, with 14 bases between. Germline lookup yields CDR1 LNHDA and CDR2 SQIVND (reference sequence). CDR3 length: 15 residues. CDR3 sequence reads: CASSLSGVINEKLFF. The CDR3 DNA follows: TGTGCCAGTAGTCTTTCGGGGGTCATTAATGAAAAACTGTTTTTT.

This rearrangement joins TRBV19 to TRBJ1-5; the match to TRBD1 covers 9 bases. Germline CDR1 LNHDA, CDR2 SQIVND (reference sequence). The CDR3 length is 15 residues. V lost 1 base to trimming and J lost 4 bases; unmatched junction nucleotides: 2. CDR3 bases: TGTGCCAGTAGTATAGGGGGGACAGGGAATCAGCCCCAGCATTTT. This sequence encodes CASSIGGTGNQPQHF.

The rearrangement joins TRBV10-3 to TRBJ1-2, with D unclear. CDR1 is ENHRY, CDR2 SYGVKD, per germline. V lost 2 bases to trimming and J lost 2 bases, with 15 bases between them. This CDR3 contains 16 residues. CDR3 coding DNA: TGTGCCATCAGTGAGACGCCTCCGGGTTCAAACTATGGCTACACCTTC. It yields the protein CAISETPPGSNYGYTF.

The CDR3 region is CASSFPRGRNSNQPQHF. The CDR3 DNA follows: TGTGCCAGCAGTTTTCCCAGGGGCCGCAATAGCAATCAGCCCCAGCATTTT. The chain combines TRBV28 with TRBJ1-5; D is possibly TRBD1 (6 bases). The CDR3 length is 17 residues. Germline-derived CDR1 and CDR2 are MDHEN and SYDVKM. Trimming shortened V by 3 bases and J by 0 bases, and 15 bases separated the two germline ends.

The chain uses TRBV2 and TRBJ2-2; D may be TRBD1 (6 bases). The CDR3 is 15 residues long. Between the trimmed V and J ends, which lost 6 bases and 5 bases, there was a span of 16 bases. In germline, CDR1 is SNHLY, CDR2 FYNNEI. The CDR3 nucleotides are TGTGCCAGCAGGGCTTGGACAGTCTCAACCGGGGAGCTGTTTTTT. This codes for CASRAWTVSTGELFF.

The chain combines TRBV5-1 with TRBJ2-1; 9 nucleotides line up with TRBD2. V was clipped by 0 bases and J by 9 bases; unmatched bases: 7. The CDR3 is 15 amino acids. The germline CDR1 and CDR2 sequences are SGHRS and YFSETQ. The CDR3 DNA is TGCGCCAGCAGCTTGGCCCGGAGCGGGGGGTTTGAGCAGTTCTTC. Amino acid sequence: CASSLARSGGFEQFF.

The V gene is TRBV7-2, the J gene TRBJ2-1, with D maybe TRBD2 (6 bases). The V gene's germline CDR1 is SGHTA and CDR2 FQGNSA. This CDR3 spans 18 amino acids. Trimming stripped 0 bases from V and 8 bases from J, with 23 bases between. CDR3 residues: CASSLASGLAVRADEQFF. In DNA form, the CDR3 reads TGTGCCAGCAGCTTAGCTAGCGGCTTAGCGGTCCGAGCCGATGAGCAGTTCTTC.

Worth noting for this clone: The same CDR3 is also encoded by other DNA sequences in this sample. The V gene is TRBV18, the J gene TRBJ2-5; maybe TRBD1 (5 bases). The germline gives CDR1 KGHSH, CDR2 LQKENI. V lost 3 bases, J lost 2 bases, and 7 bases lay in between. This CDR3 has 13 residues. This CDR3 is CASSPGQQETQYF. The CDR3 nucleotides read TGTGCCAGCTCACCGGGGCAGCAAGAGACCCAGTACTTC.

The genes are TRBV7-3 and TRBJ2-1; the match to TRBD2 covers 11 bases. The V gene's germline CDR1 is SGHTA and CDR2 FQGTGA. The CDR3 has 14 residues. V lost 5 bases to trimming and J lost 4 bases; unmatched junction nucleotides: 1. The CDR3 DNA sequence: TGTGCCAGCAGCGGACTAGCGGGTTACAATGAGCAGTTCTTC. Translated: CASSGLAGYNEQFF.

V is TRBV11-3 and J is TRBJ1-4; D is perhaps TRBD1 (6 bases). This CDR3 is built from 14 residues. Trimming took 4 bases from V and 8 from J, leaving 14 bases between them. Per the germline V gene, CDR1 is SGHNT and CDR2 is YENEEA. The CDR3 DNA follows: TGTGCCAGCAGCTCCGGGACGGACAGCGAAAAACTGTTTTTT. It codes for CASSSGTDSEKLFF. The complete variable domain, with remaining parts taken from reference TRBV11-3 and TRBJ1-4, reads EAGVVQSPRYKIIEKKQPVAFWCNPISGHNTLYWYLQNLGQGPELLIRYENEEAVDDSQLPKDRFSAERLKGVDSTLKIQPAELGDSAVYLCASSSGTDSEKLFFGSGTQLSVL.

This chain links TRBV6-2 or TRBV6-3 with TRBJ1-5; no definite D call. The CDR3 totals 16 residues. The V gene lost 3 bases and the J gene lost 0 bases, with 12 bases spanning the gap. Germline lookup yields CDR1 MNHEY and CDR2 SVGEGT. The CDR3 region has the DNA TGTGCCAGCAGTTATCCGGGGATGTCTAGCAATCAGCCCCAGCATTTT. The encoded protein is CASSYPGMSSNQPQHF.

The rearrangement joins TRBV9 to TRBJ2-2; 12 nucleotides match TRBD2. The CDR3 consists of 18 residues. V lost 0 bases and J lost 5; bases outside the gene matches: 8. The V gene's germline CDR1 is SGDLS and CDR2 YYNGEE. DNA of the CDR3: TGTGCCAGCAGCGTAGCCGCTAGCGGGAGGGCCCGAACCGGGGAGCTGTTTTTT. Protein product: CASSVAASGRARTGELFF.

V usage is TRBV6-5 and J usage is TRBJ1-5; D not resolved. The V and J ends lost 7 bases and 3 bases respectively, with 13 bases between them. The CDR3 extends over 14 amino acids. The germline V gene has CDR1 MNHEY and CDR2 SVGAGI. The DNA for the CDR3 is TGTGCCAGCAACAGTGGTCGGCACAATCAGCCCCAGCATTTT. Translated, it gives CASNSGRHNQPQHF.

The chain links TRBV2 to TRBJ2-3; D uncertain. The CDR3 has 12 amino acids. The V gene lost 5 bases and the J gene lost 7 bases, with 10 bases spanning the gap. Looked up from germline, CDR1 is SNHLY and CDR2 is FYNNEI. CDR3 in amino acids: CASSSPSNTQYF. DNA for the CDR3: TGTGCCAGCAGTTCCCCCAGTAATACGCAGTATTTT.

This rearrangement joins TRBV7-2 to TRBJ2-3; TRBD2 is a possible D gene (6 bases). Germline lookup yields CDR1 SGHTA and CDR2 FQGNSA. The CDR3 consists of 16 residues. V was trimmed by 3 bases and J by 2 bases, leaving 15 bases between them. The CDR3 DNA reads TGTGCCAGCAGCTTGGACTTGAGCGGGCCCACAGATACGCAGTATTTT. This codes for CASSLDLSGPTDTQYF.

In its sample, this clone was seen once. The chain has TRBV9 and TRBJ1-5, with 7 nucleotides matching TRBD1. The CDR3 sequence is 15 residues long. The V gene's germline CDR1 is SGDLS and CDR2 YYNGEE. V lost 0 bases, J lost 7 bases, and 7 bases stayed unmatched. CDR3 in amino acids: CASSVGGDRWQPQHF. CDR3 bases: TGTGCCAGCAGCGTAGGTGGGGACAGATGGCAGCCCCAGCATTTT.

V usage is TRBV30 and J usage is TRBJ2-7; 8 nucleotides agree with TRBD2. J lost 6 bases, V lost 0 bases, and 4 bases had no gene match. Per germline, CDR1 GTSNPN and CDR2 SVGIG (reference sequence). The CDR3 runs 13 residues. The CDR3 reads CAWSVIAGGEQYF. For the CDR3, the DNA is TGTGCCTGGAGTGTAATCGCGGGAGGCGAGCAGTACTTC.

This clone was seen a single time. The chain is built from TRBV19 and TRBJ1-5, with D possibly matching TRBD1 (6 bases). CDR1 is LNHDA and CDR2 is SQIVND in the germline V gene (reference sequence). Trimming removed 3 bases from V and 4 bases from J, with 13 bases in between. The CDR3 length is 15 residues. The CDR3 sequence: CASSIEGGRNQPQHF. The DNA for the CDR3 is TGTGCCAGTAGTATTGAGGGGGGGCGAAATCAGCCCCAGCATTTT.

This chain uses TRBV13 with TRBJ2-7, with 7 nucleotides matching TRBD1. V gave up 4 bases and J gave up 4 bases; unmatched junction bases: 7. The CDR3 runs to 14 residues. CDR1 PRHDT and CDR2 FYEKMQ come from the germline V gene (reference sequence). Here the CDR3 DNA reads TGTGCCAGCAGCTCGTACCGACAGGGATACGAGCAGTACTTC. Protein sequence: CASSSYRQGYEQYF.

The J gene is TRBJ2-3, the V gene TRBV28; the D gene is possibly TRBD2 (5 bases). The CDR3 contains 14 residues. The germline gives CDR1 MDHEN, CDR2 SYDVKM. V shed 4 bases and J shed 0 bases, with 8 bases lying between them. As DNA, the CDR3 is TGTGCCAGCAGTTCACTAGATAGCACAGATACGCAGTATTTT. Residues: CASSSLDSTDTQYF.

V usage is TRBV3-1 (or the pseudogene TRBV3-2) and J usage is TRBJ1-4; D remains ambiguous. V lost 1 base and J lost 8, with 11 bases in between. This CDR3 has 14 amino acids. Looked up from germline, CDR1 is LGHDT and CDR2 is YNNKEL (reference sequence). The CDR3 coding sequence is TGTGCCAGCAGCCAAGGGCCGGGAGTAGAAAAACTGTTTTTT. Translating it yields CASSQGPGVEKLFF.